This T cell receptor beta chain originates from a study of T-cell reconstitution after alpha-beta-depleted transplantation in children. Findings of the study overall: T-cell counts and diversity at one year following transplant were attributed mainly to newly produced T cells. The high TCRbeta diversity at day 60 in some patients came from surviving recipient T cells and thymic progenitors. Reported findings indicate that, about two months after transplant, alpha-beta T cells came from several hundred expanded clones, which were derived from non-depleted graft cells.

Molecular barcoding with unique molecular identifiers was used for the TCRbeta library. TCRdb ran MiXCR on the PCR reads and lists one entry per CDR3 protein. The table includes 65,000 to 85,000 distinct CDR3 sequences, 11% detected once. The CDR3 length is 15 residues. With 6 bases removed from V and 2 bases from J, the gap between germline ends came to 17 bases. The germline CDR1 and CDR2 sequences are LGHDT and YNNKEL (reference sequence). This clonotype was seen many times. No antigen is known for it. The J gene is TRBJ2-7, the V gene TRBV3-1; D assignment may be TRBD1 or TRBD2 (5 bases each). This receptor was taken from a boy younger than 18 with acute myeloid leukemia, due to receive a stem cell transplant. The material sequenced was PBMCs, taken before TCRalphabeta/CD19-depleted stem cell transplant. The CDR3 region is CASRGLDTRPYEQYF. In DNA form, the CDR3 reads TGTGCCAGCAGGGGATTGGACACTAGACCCTACGAGCAGTACTTC.